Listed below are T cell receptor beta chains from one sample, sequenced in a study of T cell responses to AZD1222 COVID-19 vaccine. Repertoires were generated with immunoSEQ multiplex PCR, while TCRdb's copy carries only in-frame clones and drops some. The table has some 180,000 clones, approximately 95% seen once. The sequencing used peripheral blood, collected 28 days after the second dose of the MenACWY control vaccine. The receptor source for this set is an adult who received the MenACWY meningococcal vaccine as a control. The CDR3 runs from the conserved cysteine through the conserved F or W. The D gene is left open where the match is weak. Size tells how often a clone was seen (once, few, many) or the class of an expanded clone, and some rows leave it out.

DNA: TGTGCCAGCGGAAGGGGGGGATGGGACGGTGAGCAGTTCTTC
CDR3: CASGRGGWDGEQFF
J: TRBJ2-1
size: NA
D: NA
V: TRBV7-8

DNA: TGCGCCAGCAGCATCACAGGGGCCCGAGATACGCAGTATTTT
CDR3: CASSITGARDTQYF
J: TRBJ2-3
size: NA
D: TRBD1
V: TRBV5-1

DNA: TGTGCCAGCAGCCAACTCGCCCAGGGGGTCGGTGGAAACACCATATATTTT
CDR3: CASSQLAQGVGGNTIYF
J: TRBJ1-3
size: NA
D: TRBD1
V: TRBV3-1/TRBV3-2

DNA: TGTGCCAGCATGGGGGGGGCTGGGGCCAACGTCCTGACTTTC
CDR3: CASMGGAGANVLTF
J: TRBJ2-6
size: NA
D: TRBD2
V: TRBV28

DNA: TGTGCCACCAGCAGAGGTGACAGGAGAAGGGAAAAACTGTTTTTT
CDR3: CATSRGDRRREKLFF
J: TRBJ1-4
size: once
D: NA
V: TRBV15

DNA: TGTGCCAGCAGTCCGCCGGCCTATGGCTACACCTTC
CDR3: CASSPPAYGYTF
J: TRBJ1-2
size: NA
D: NA
V: TRBV28

DNA: TGTGCCAGCAGCTTAGGGGCAGGGGAACTTGCTCGCTACACCTTC
CDR3: CASSLGAGELARYTF
J: TRBJ1-2
size: NA
D: NA
V: TRBV11-2

DNA: TGCGCCAGCAGCCGATATGGGACGGTTAAAGAGACCCAGTACTTC
CDR3: CASSRYGTVKETQYF
J: TRBJ2-5
size: NA
D: NA
V: TRBV4-1

DNA: TGTGCCAGCAGCCGGGACAGCAATATTGCCGGGGAGCTGTTTTTT
CDR3: CASSRDSNIAGELFF
J: TRBJ2-2
size: NA
D: TRBD1
V: TRBV7-2

DNA: TGTGCCAGCACCTCCCCCAAGGGGAGAGGAACTAATGAAAAACTGTTTTTT
CDR3: CASTSPKGRGTNEKLFF
J: TRBJ1-4
size: NA
D: NA
V: TRBV11-2

DNA: TGTGCCACCGGAAAGTCGAGTTCTGACTCTGGAAACACCATATATTTT
CDR3: CATGKSSSDSGNTIYF
J: TRBJ1-3
size: NA
D: NA
V: TRBV15

DNA: TGTGCCTGGAGTCTAGATTTCTATGGCTACACCTTC
CDR3: CAWSLDFYGYTF
J: TRBJ1-2
size: few
D: NA
V: TRBV30

DNA: TGTGCCAGCAGCCGGGGGTCTGGCAATCAGCCCCAGCATTTT
CDR3: CASSRGSGNQPQHF
J: TRBJ1-5
size: NA
D: NA
V: TRBV5-6

DNA: TGTGCCAGCAGTACGCCGACAGAGAACACTGAAGCTTTCTTT
CDR3: CASSTPTENTEAFF
J: TRBJ1-1
size: NA
D: NA
V: TRBV27

DNA: TGTGCCAGTAGTACTCGCCCCGCTGCGGGGGGTTCAGGTGAGCAGTTCTTC
CDR3: CASSTRPAAGGSGEQFF
J: TRBJ2-1
size: once
D: TRBD2
V: TRBV19

DNA: TGTGCCAGCAGCTTAAGACTAGCGGGGACAGATACGCAGTATTTT
CDR3: CASSLRLAGTDTQYF
J: TRBJ2-3
size: NA
D: TRBD2
V: TRBV7-3

DNA: TGTGCCAGCAGCTCGATGTACAGGGCGGGGACCACTGAAGCTTTCTTT
CDR3: CASSSMYRAGTTEAFF
J: TRBJ1-1
size: few
D: NA
V: TRBV7-9

DNA: TGTGCCAGCAGATACATCACAGGGGGAGGTGAAGCTTTCTTT
CDR3: CASRYITGGGEAFF
J: TRBJ1-1
size: once
D: TRBD1
V: TRBV6-5